These 14 T cell receptor beta chains came from one sample sequenced in a study of patients and donors after allogeneic stem cell transplantation. MiXCR, run by TCRdb on the RT-PCR reads, gives a single entry per CDR3 protein. Among about 88,000 distinct CDR3 sequences listed, approximately 49% were seen once. Input material: blood, either unsorted or a sorted T cell fraction (not recorded which). Receptor source: a human donor who was either an allogeneic HSCT recipient or a stem cell or donor lymphocyte infusion donor (not recorded which). It is not recorded whose cells these are; they may come from a transplant donor.

This clonotype was picked up a small number of times. The chain combines TRBV29-1 with TRBJ1-1; 8 nucleotides line up with TRBD1. V lost 3 bases and J lost 1; bases outside the gene matches: 4. CDR3 size: 14 residues. The germline CDR1 and CDR2 sequences are SQVTM and ANQGSEA. In nucleotides, the CDR3 is TGCAGCGTTGAGACCGGGACAGGGAACACTGAAGCTTTCTTT. It translates to CSVETGTGNTEAFF.

The chain uses TRBV29-1 and TRBJ2-7; no definite D call. Germline CDR1 is SQVTM and CDR2 is ANQGSEA. V gave up 4 bases and J gave up 3 bases, with 7 bases separating them. This CDR3 contains 11 residues. The chain's CDR3 is CSVVGSYEQYF. The CDR3, as DNA: TGCAGCGTTGTTGGCAGCTACGAGCAGTACTTC.

This clonotype was counted between two and nine times. The rearrangement joins TRBV10-3 to TRBJ1-5; 7 bases align to TRBD1. The V and J ends lost 4 bases and 7 bases, in that order; junction bases with no gene match: 7. The CDR3 sequence is 14 residues long. Germline CDR1 ENHRY, CDR2 SYGVKD. CDR3 in DNA: TGTGCCATCAGTGTCGAAGGGGGCAGCCAGCCCCAGCATTTT. Amino acid sequence: CAISVEGGSQPQHF.

The chain employs TRBV5-1 and TRBJ1-3, with D perhaps TRBD1 (5 bases). Germline V gives CDR1 SGHRS, CDR2 YFSETQ. The CDR3 is 17 amino acids. The V gene lost 0 bases and the J gene lost 3 bases, with 16 bases spanning the gap. CDR3 protein: CASSLAGRASFGNTIYF. The CDR3 DNA is TGCGCCAGCAGCTTGGCCGGCAGGGCGAGCTTTGGAAACACCATATATTTT.

The V gene is TRBV27, the J gene TRBJ2-6; 8 bases match TRBD2. Per the germline V gene, CDR1 is MNHEY and CDR2 is SMNVEV (reference sequence). V dropped 2 bases and J dropped 2; count of bases not matched to a gene: 5. The CDR3 sequence is 17 residues long. Written as DNA, the CDR3 is TGTGCCAGCAGTTTAAGGCTAGCGGGTACTGGGGCCAACGTCCTGACTTTC. It encodes CASSLRLAGTGANVLTF.

The chain uses TRBV25-1 and TRBJ2-2; D is possibly TRBD1 or TRBD2 (5 bases each). The CDR3 is 16 amino acids. In germline, CDR1 is MGHDK, CDR2 SYGVNS. Trimming removed 1 base from V and 2 bases from J, with 11 bases in between. DNA of the CDR3: TGTGCCAGCAGTGAATCAGCAGGGAGAAACACCGGGGAGCTGTTTTTT. It encodes CASSESAGRNTGELFF.

This clonotype was observed a few times. The chain combines TRBV5-1 with TRBJ1-6; 10 nucleotides agree with TRBD1. The CDR3 totals 15 residues. Germline CDR1 and CDR2: SGHRS and YFSETQ. The junction had 5 bases not matched to a gene; V was cut back by 4 bases and J by 7 bases. CDR3 nucleotide sequence: TGCGCCAGCAGCCCCGGGACAGGGGTAAATTCACCCCTCCACTTT. It translates to CASSPGTGVNSPLHF.

Only a few counts were recorded for this clonotype. The chain combines TRBV12-3 or TRBV12-4 with TRBJ1-1; 8 nucleotides line up with TRBD1. After removal of 5 bases from V and 11 bases from J, the junction contained 7 bases not matched to a gene. This CDR3 comprises 12 residues. The CDR3 sequence is CASSGTGRMAFF. Here the CDR3 DNA reads TGTGCCAGCAGTGGGACAGGTCGCATGGCTTTCTTT.

The chain joins TRBV28 to TRBJ2-6; D not resolved. CDR3 length: 18 residues. The germline V and J ends were trimmed by 4 bases and 0 bases, with 16 bases remaining between them. The V gene's germline CDR1 is MDHEN and CDR2 SYDVKM. CDR3 nucleotide sequence: TGTGCCAGCAGTTCCCCCCCCTCCGACAACTCTGGGGCCAACGTCCTGACTTTC. This encodes CASSSPPSDNSGANVLTF.

The genes are TRBV6-5 and TRBJ1-2; 8 bases align to TRBD1. V was clipped by 4 bases and J by 0 bases; unmatched bases: 1. The CDR3 consists of 14 residues. Per the germline V gene, CDR1 is MNHEY and CDR2 is SVGAGI. CDR3 loop: CASSLGQANYGYTF. DNA of the CDR3: TGTGCCAGCAGTTTGGGACAGGCTAACTATGGCTACACCTTC.

The V gene is TRBV12-3 or TRBV12-4, the J gene TRBJ2-7; D possibly corresponds to TRBD1 (7 bases). The CDR3 runs 15 residues. Trimming removed 2 bases from V and 4 bases from J, with 15 bases in between. DNA for the CDR3: TGTGCCAGCAGTTTAAGCCAGGGGGGATATTACGAGCAGTACTTC. It yields the protein CASSLSQGGYYEQYF.

Only one count was recorded for this clonotype. In DNA, the CDR3 is TGCGCCAGCAGCTCGGGACTAGCGTATTCTGAGCAGTTCTTC. This codes for CASSSGLAYSEQFF. The rearrangement uses TRBV5-1 and TRBJ2-1; 10 nucleotides agree with TRBD2. CDR1 SGHRS and CDR2 YFSETQ come from the germline V gene. This CDR3 spans 14 amino acids. After removal of 3 bases from V and 9 bases from J, the junction contained 6 bases not matched to a gene.

The chain uses TRBV18 and TRBJ2-4; D ambiguous. Germline V gene data show CDR1 as KGHSH and CDR2 as LQKENI. The CDR3 is 15 amino acids. The V end lost 6 bases, the J end lost 0 bases, and 12 bases lay between the germline ends. The CDR3 DNA reads TGTGCCAGCTCGCCCGGTGGTGTAGCCAAAAACATTCAGTACTTC. Translation gives CASSPGGVAKNIQYF.

This clonotype was recorded a few times. The genes are TRBV20-1 and TRBJ1-2; 7 bases agree with TRBD1. The trim removed 6 bases at V and 4 bases at J, leaving 11 bases unmatched. The CDR3 length is 14 residues. Germline CDR1 DFQATT, CDR2 SNEGSKA (reference sequence). The CDR3 bases are TGCAGTGCAAACACAGGGGAGGGAGGCTATGGCTACACCTTC. It encodes CSANTGEGGYGYTF.